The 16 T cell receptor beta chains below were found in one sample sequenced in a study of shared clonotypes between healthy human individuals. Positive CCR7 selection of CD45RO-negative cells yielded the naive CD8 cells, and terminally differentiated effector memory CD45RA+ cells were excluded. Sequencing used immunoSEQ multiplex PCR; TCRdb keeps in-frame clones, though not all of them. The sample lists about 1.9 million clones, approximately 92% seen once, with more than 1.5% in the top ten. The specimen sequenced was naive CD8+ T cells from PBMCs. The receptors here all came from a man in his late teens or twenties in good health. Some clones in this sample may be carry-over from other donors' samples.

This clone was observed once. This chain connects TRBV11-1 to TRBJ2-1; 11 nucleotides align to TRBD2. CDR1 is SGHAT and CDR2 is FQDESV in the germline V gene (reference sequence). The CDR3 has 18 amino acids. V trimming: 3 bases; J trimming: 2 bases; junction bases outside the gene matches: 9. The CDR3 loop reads CASSFFTSGSLAYNEQFF. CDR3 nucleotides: TGTGCCAGCAGCTTTTTTACTAGCGGGAGTTTGGCCTACAATGAGCAGTTCTTC.

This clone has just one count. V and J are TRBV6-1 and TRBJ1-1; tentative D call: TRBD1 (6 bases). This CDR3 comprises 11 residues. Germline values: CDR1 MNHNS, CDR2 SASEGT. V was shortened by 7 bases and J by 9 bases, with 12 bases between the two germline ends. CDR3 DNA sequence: TGTGCCAGCACTGAGGGGGGCAAAGCTTTCTTT. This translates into CASTEGGKAFF.

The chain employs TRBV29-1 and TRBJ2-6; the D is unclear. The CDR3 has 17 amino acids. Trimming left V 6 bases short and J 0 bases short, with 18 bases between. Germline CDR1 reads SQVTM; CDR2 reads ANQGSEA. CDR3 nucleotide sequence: TGCAGCGTGGATGGCCCGCAAGAACCCTCTGGGGCCAACGTCCTGACTTTC. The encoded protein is CSVDGPQEPSGANVLTF.

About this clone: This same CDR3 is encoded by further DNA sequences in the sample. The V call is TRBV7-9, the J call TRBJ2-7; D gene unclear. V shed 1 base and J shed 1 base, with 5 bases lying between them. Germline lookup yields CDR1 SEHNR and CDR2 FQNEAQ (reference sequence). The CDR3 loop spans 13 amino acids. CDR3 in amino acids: CASSLDRSYEQYF. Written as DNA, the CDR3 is TGTGCCAGCAGCTTAGACAGATCCTACGAGCAGTACTTC.

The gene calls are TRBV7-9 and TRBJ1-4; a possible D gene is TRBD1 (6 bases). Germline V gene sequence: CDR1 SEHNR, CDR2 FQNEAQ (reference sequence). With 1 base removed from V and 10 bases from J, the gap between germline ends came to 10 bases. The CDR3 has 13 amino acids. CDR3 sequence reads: CASSLGTDGKLFF. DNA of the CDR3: TGTGCCAGCAGCTTAGGGACAGACGGAAAACTGTTTTTT.

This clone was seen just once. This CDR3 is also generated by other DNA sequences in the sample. The DNA of the CDR3 is TGTGCCAGCAGTTTATCAGGGGGTAACTATGGCTACACCTTC. Protein sequence: CASSLSGGNYGYTF. The genes are TRBV27 and TRBJ1-2; D perhaps matches TRBD1 (6 bases). Looked up from germline, CDR1 is MNHEY and CDR2 is SMNVEV (reference sequence). V shed 0 bases and J shed 1 base, with 6 bases lying between them. The CDR3 loop spans 14 amino acids.

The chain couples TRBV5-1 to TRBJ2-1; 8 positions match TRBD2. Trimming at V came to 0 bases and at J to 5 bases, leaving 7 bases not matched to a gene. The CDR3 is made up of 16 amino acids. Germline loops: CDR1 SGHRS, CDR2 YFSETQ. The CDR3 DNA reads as TGCGCCAGCAGCTTGGGAGCGGGAGTTTTAGACAATGAGCAGTTCTTC. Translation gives CASSLGAGVLDNEQFF.

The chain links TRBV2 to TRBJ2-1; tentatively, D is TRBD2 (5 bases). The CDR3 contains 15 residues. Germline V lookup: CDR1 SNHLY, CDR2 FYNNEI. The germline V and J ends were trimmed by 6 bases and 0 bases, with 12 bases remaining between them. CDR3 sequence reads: CASRGRVSSYNEQFF. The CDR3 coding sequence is TGTGCCAGCAGAGGGCGGGTCAGCTCCTACAATGAGCAGTTCTTC.

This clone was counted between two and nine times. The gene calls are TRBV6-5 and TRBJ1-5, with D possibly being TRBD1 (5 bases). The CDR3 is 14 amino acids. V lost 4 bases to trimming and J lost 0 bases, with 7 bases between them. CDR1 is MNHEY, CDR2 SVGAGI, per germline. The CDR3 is CASSSGISNQPQHF. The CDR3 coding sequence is TGTGCCAGCAGTTCAGGGATTAGCAATCAGCCCCAGCATTTT.

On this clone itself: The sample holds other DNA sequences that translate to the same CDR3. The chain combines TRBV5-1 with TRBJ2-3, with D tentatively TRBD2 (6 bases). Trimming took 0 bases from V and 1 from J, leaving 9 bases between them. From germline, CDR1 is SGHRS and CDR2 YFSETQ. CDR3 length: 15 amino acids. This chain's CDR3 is CASSLEGGGTDTQYF. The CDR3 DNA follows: TGCGCCAGCAGCTTGGAGGGCGGGGGCACAGATACGCAGTATTTT. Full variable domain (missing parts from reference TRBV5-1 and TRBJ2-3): KAGVTQTPRYLIKTRGQQVTLSCSPISGHRSVSWYQQTPGQGLQFLFEYFSETQRNKGNFPGRFSGRQFSNSRSEMNVSTLELGDSALYLCASSLEGGGTDTQYFGPGTRLTVL.

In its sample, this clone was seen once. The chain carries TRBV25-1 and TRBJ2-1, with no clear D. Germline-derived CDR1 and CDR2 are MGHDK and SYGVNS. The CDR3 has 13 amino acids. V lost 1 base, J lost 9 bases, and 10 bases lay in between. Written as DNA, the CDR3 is TGTGCCAGCAGTGAATTTAAGGGTGGTGAGCAGTTCTTC. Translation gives CASSEFKGGEQFF.

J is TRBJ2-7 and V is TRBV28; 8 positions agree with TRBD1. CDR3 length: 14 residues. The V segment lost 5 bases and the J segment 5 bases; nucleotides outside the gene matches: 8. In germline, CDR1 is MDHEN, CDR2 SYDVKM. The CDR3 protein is CASSPWTGRNEQYF. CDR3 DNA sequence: TGTGCCAGCAGTCCCTGGACAGGGAGGAACGAGCAGTACTTC.

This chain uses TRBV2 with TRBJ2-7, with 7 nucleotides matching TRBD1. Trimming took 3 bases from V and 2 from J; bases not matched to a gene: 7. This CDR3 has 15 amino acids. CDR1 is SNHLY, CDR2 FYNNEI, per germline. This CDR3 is CASSEGQRTPYEQYF. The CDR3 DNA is TGTGCCAGCAGTGAGGGACAGAGAACACCCTACGAGCAGTACTTC.

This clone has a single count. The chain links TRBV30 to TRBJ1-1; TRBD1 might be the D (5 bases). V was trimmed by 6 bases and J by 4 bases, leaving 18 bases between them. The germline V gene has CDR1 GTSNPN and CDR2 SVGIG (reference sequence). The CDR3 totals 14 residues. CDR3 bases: TGTGCCTGTATGGCCGGGACTGTGAGCACTGAAGCTTTCTTT. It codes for CACMAGTVSTEAFF.

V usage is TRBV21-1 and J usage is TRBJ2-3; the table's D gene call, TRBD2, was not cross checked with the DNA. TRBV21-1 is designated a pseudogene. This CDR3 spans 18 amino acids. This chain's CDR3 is CASSAQRGLADYTDTQYF. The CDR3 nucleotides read TGTGCCAGCAGCGCTCAACGGGGACTAGCGGATTACACAGATACGCAGTATTTT.

In nucleotides, the CDR3 is TGCAGCGCCTCCCGCACTAGCGGGAGGGCAGATACGCAGTATTTT. Encoded protein: CSASRTSGRADTQYF. The V gene is TRBV29-1, the J gene TRBJ2-3; 13 bases fit TRBD2. V shed 7 bases, J shed 4 bases, and the junction held 8 bases outside the gene matches. The CDR3 covers 15 residues. The V gene's germline CDR1 is SQVTM and CDR2 ANQGSEA.